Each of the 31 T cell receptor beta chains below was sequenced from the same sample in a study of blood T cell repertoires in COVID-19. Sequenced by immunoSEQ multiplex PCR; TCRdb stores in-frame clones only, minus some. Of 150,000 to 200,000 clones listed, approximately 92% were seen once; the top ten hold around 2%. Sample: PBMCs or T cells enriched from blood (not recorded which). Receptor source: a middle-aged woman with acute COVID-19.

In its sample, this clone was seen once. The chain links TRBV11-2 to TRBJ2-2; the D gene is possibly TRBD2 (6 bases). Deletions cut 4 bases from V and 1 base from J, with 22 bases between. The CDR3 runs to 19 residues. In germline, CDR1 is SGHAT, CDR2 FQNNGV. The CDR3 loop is CASSSLPTAGPKNTGELFF. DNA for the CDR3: TGTGCCAGCAGCTCGCTCCCAACTGCGGGACCCAAGAACACCGGGGAGCTGTTTTTT.

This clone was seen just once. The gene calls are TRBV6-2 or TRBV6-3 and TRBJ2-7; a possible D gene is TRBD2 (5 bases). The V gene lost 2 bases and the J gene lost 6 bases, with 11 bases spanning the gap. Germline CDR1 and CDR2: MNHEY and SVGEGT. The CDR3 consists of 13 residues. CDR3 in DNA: TGTGCCAGCAGTTACGGCGCGGACTTCGAGCAGTACTTC. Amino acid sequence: CASSYGADFEQYF.

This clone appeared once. CDR3 residues: CASSLAGGARGETQYF. CDR3 in DNA: TGTGCCAGCAGCTTAGCGGGAGGGGCTCGAGGAGAGACCCAGTACTTC. The chain joins TRBV7-9 to TRBJ2-5; the match to TRBD2 covers 7 bases. The trim removed 0 bases at V and 4 bases at J, leaving 8 bases unmatched. Germline CDR1 is SEHNR and CDR2 is FQNEAQ (reference sequence). The CDR3 covers 16 residues.

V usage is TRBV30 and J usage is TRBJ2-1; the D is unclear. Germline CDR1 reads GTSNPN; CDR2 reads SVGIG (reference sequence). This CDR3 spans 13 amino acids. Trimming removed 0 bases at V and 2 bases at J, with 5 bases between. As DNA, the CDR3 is TGTGCCTGGAGTGTAACTACCTACAATGAGCAGTTCTTC. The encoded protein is CAWSVTTYNEQFF.

CDR3 bases: TGTGCCAGTACTCCTAGGGGGGGCGAGCTGTTTTTT. It translates to CASTPRGGELFF. The gene calls are TRBV19 and TRBJ2-2, with D maybe TRBD2 (7 bases). Per germline, CDR1 LNHDA and CDR2 SQIVND (reference sequence). V was pared by 7 bases and J by 11 bases, with 14 bases between. The CDR3 contains 12 residues.

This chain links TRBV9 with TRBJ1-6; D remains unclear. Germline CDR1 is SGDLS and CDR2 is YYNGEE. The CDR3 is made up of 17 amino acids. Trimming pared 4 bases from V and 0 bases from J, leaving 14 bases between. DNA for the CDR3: TGTGCCAGCAGCCCCGCCGGAGGCAGCTCCTATAATTCACCCCTCCACTTT. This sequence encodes CASSPAGGSSYNSPLHF.

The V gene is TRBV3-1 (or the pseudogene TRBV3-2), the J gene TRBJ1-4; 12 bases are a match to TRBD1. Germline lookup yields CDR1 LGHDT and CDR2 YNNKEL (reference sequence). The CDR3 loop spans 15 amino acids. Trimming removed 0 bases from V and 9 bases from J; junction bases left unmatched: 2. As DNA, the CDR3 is TGTGCCAGCAGCCAAGAAGGGACAGGGGGCAAAAAACTGTTTTTT. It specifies CASSQEGTGGKKLFF.

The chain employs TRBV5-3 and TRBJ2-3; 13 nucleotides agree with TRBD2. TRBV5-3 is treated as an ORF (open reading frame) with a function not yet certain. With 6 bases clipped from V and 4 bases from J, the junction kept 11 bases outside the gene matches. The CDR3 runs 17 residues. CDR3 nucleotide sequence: TGTGCCAGAAAGGTACTAGCGGGGGGGCCCGAGCCAGATACGCAGTATTTT. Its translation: CARKVLAGGPEPDTQYF.

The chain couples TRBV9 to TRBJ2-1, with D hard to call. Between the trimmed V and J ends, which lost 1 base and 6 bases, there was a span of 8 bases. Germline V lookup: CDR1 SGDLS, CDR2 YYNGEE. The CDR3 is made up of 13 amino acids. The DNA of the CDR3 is TGTGCCAGCAGCGTACAAGCTACCAATGAGCAGTTCTTC. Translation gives CASSVQATNEQFF.

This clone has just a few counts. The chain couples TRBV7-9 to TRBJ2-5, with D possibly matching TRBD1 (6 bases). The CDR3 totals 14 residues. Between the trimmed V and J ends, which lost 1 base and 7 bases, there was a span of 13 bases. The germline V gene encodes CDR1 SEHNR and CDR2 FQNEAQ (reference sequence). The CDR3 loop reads CASSLEQGLGTQYF. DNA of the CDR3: TGTGCCAGCAGCTTAGAACAGGGCCTAGGGACCCAGTACTTC.

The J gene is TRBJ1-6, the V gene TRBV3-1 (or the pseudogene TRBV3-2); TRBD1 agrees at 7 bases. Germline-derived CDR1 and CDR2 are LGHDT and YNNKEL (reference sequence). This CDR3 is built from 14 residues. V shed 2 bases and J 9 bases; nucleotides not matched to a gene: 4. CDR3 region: CASSQTGEISPLHF. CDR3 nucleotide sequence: TGTGCCAGCAGCCAAACAGGGGAGATTTCACCCCTCCACTTT.

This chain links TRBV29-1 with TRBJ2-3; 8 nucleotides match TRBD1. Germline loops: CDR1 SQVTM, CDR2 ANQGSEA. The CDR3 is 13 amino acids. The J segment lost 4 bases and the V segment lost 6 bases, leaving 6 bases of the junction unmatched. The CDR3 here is CSVGQVLADTQYF. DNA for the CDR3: TGCAGCGTGGGACAGGTTCTGGCAGATACGCAGTATTTT.

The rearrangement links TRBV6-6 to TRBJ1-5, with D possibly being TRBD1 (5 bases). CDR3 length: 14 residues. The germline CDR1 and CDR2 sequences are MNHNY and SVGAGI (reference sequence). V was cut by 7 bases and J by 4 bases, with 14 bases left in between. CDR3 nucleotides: TGTGCCAGCAACACGCTACAGGAGAATCAGCCCCAGCATTTT. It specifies CASNTLQENQPQHF.

In DNA, the CDR3 is TGTGCCAGCAGCTTAAGTGTGACAGCAACAGATACGCAGTATTTT. Translated: CASSLSVTATDTQYF. The V gene is TRBV7-9, the J gene TRBJ2-3; D may be TRBD1 (5 bases). The CDR3 contains 15 residues. Looked up from germline, CDR1 is SEHNR and CDR2 is FQNEAQ (reference sequence). The ends were cut back, 2 bases at V and 3 bases at J, with 12 bases in the middle. The whole variable domain, remainder taken from reference TRBV7-9 and TRBJ2-3, is DTGVSQNPRHKITKRGQNVTFRCDPISEHNRLYWYRQTLGQGPEFLTYFQNEAQLEKSRLLSDRFSAERPKGSFSTLEIQRTEQGDSAMYLCASSLSVTATDTQYFGPGTRLTVL.

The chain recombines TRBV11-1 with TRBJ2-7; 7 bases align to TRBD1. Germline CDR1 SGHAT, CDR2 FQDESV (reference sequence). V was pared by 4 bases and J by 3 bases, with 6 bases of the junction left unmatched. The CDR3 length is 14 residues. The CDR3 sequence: CASSSGTELYEQYF. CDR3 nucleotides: TGTGCCAGCAGCTCCGGGACAGAACTCTACGAGCAGTACTTC.

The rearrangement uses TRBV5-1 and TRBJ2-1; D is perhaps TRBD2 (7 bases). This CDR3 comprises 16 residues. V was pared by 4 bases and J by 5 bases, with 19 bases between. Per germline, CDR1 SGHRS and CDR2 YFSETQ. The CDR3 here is CASSRRGGTTNNEQFF. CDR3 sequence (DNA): TGCGCCAGCAGCCGGAGGGGAGGGACAACCAACAATGAGCAGTTCTTC.

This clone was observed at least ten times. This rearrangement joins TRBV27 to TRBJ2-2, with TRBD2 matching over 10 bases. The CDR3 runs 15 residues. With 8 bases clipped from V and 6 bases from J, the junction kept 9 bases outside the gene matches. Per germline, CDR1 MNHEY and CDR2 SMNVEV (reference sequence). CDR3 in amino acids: CASRSSGSGAGELFF. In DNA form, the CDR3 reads TGTGCCAGCCGCTCTAGCGGGAGTGGGGCCGGGGAGCTGTTTTTT.

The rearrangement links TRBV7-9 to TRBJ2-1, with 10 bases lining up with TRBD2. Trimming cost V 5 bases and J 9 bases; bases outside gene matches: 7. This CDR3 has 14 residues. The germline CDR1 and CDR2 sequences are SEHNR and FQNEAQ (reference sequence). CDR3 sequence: CASSTGTSVLEQFF. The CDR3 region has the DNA TGTGCCAGCAGCACCGGGACTAGCGTACTTGAGCAGTTCTTC.

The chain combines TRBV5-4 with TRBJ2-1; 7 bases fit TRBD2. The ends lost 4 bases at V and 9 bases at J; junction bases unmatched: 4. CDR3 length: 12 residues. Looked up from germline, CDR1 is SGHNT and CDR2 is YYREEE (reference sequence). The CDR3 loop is CASSIGRAEQFF. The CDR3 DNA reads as TGTGCCAGCAGCATTGGGAGGGCTGAGCAGTTCTTC.

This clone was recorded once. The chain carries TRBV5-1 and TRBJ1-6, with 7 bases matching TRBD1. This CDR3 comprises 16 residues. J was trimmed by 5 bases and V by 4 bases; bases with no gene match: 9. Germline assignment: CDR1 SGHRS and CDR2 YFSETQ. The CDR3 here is CASSRGIQGDNSPLHF. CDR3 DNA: TGCGCCAGCAGCCGAGGGATTCAGGGGGATAATTCACCCCTCCACTTT.

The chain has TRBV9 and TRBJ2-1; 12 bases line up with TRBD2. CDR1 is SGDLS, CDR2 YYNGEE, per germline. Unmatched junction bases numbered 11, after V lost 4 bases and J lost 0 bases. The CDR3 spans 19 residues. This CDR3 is CASSPRTSGTVSSYNEQFF. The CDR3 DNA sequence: TGTGCCAGCAGCCCCCGGACTAGCGGGACGGTGAGCTCCTACAATGAGCAGTTCTTC.

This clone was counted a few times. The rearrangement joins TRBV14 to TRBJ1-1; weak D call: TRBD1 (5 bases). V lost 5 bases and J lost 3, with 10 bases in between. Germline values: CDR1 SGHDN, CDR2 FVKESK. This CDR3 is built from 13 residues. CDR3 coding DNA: TGTGCCAGCAGCTCTCAGGGTTACACTGAAGCTTTCTTT. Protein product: CASSSQGYTEAFF.

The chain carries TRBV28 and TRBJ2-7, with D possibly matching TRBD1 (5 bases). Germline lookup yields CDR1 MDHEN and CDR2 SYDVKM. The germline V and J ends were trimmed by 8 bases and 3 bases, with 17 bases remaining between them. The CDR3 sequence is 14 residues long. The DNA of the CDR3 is TGTGCCAGCCGTAACAGGACCCCTGGCTACGAGCAGTACTTC. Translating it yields CASRNRTPGYEQYF.

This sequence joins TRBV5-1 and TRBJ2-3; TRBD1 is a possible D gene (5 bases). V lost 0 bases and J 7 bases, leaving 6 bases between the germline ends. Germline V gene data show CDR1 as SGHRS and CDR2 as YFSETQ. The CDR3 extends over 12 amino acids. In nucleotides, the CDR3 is TGCGCCAGCAGCTTGGAGGGGCATACGCAGTATTTT. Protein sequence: CASSLEGHTQYF.

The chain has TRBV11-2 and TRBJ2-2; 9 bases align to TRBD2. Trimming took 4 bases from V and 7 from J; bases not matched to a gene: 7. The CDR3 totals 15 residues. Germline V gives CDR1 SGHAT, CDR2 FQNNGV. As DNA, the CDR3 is TGTGCCAGCAGCTCGACTAGCGGCCAACTCGGGGAGCTGTTTTTT. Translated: CASSSTSGQLGELFF.

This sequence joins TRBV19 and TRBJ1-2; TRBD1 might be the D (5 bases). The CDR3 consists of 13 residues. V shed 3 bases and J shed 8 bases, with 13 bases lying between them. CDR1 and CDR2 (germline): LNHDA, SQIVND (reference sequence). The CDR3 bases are TGTGCCAGTAGTATGGGACTTCTATCCGGCTACACCTTC. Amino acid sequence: CASSMGLLSGYTF.

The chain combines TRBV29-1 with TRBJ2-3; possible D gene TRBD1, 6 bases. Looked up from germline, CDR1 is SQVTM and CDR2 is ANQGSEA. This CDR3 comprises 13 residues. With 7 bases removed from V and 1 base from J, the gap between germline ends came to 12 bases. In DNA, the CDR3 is TGCAGCGACACAGGGATGGGCACAGATACGCAGTATTTT. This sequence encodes CSDTGMGTDTQYF.

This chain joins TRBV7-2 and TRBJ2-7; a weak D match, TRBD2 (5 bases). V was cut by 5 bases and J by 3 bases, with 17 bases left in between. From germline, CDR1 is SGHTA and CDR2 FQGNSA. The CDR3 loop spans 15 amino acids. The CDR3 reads CASSPEGDPLYEQYF. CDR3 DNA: TGTGCCAGCAGCCCTGAGGGCGACCCACTCTACGAGCAGTACTTC.

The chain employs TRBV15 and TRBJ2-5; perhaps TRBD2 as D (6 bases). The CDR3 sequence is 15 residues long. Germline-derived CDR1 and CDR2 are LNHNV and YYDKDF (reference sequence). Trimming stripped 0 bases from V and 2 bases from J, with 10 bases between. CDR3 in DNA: TGTGCCACCAGCAGAGATGCGGGGTCTCAAGAGACCCAGTACTTC. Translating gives CATSRDAGSQETQYF.

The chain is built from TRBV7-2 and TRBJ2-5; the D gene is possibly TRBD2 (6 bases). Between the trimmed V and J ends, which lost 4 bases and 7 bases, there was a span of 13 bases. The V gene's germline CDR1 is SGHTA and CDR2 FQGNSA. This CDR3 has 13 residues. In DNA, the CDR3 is TGTGCCAGCAGCTACGACGGAGGGAGGACCCAGTACTTC. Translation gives CASSYDGGRTQYF.

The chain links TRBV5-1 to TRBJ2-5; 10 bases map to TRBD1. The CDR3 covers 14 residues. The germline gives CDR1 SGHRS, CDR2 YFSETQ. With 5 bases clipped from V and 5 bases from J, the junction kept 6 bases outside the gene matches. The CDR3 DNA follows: TGCGCCAGCAGAACGGGACAGGGGTTGGAGACCCAGTACTTC. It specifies CASRTGQGLETQYF.